This TCR beta chain was observed in a study of CD8+ T cells in alopecia areata. Study as a whole: Recipients were approximately 7-11-week-old female C3H/HeJ mice grafted with skin from roughly 6-13-month-old C3H/HeJ donors with spontaneous alopecia. General study points: Although TCR sharing was seen in mice, sharing across patients was less clear, possibly for HLA-related reasons. Lesional scalp, especially alopecia totalis/universalis, showed higher clonality than normal scalp. Scalp specimens additionally yield sequences from normal skin's resident alphabeta T cells.

Pooled cutaneous lymph node cells were sorted using CD4, CD8alpha, NKG2D, NKG2ACE and other markers. This clone has just a few counts. Its antigen remains unknown. Gene names refer to mouse genes. RNA, once extracted, was reverse transcribed into cDNA for use as the sequencing template. The data were produced by immunoSEQ multiplex PCR, yet TCRdb's version contains in-frame clones alone and is incomplete. This table holds 200,000 to 300,000 clones with no singletons; the top ten claim more than 0.95%. Sequencing input: CD4+ T cells sorted from a lymph node. This sequence was found in a C3H/HeJ mouse with alopecia areata. Strain haplotype (MHC): H2-k.

The CDR3 reads CASGPTGGGGQLYF. The sequenced part of the CDR3 DNA is TGTGCCAGCGGCCCCACAGGGGGCGGCGGG. The chain recombines TRBV13-2 with TRBJ2-2; 9 bases align to TRBD1. Read coverage stops 4 residues before the CDR3 terminus; the germline J gene supplies the remainder. The CDR3 totals 14 residues. Germline assignment: CDR1 NNHNN and CDR2 SYGAGS (reference sequence).